The rows below give T cell receptor beta chains drawn from one sample of a study of T-cell reconstitution after alpha-beta-depleted transplantation in children. TCRdb processed the PCR reads anew with MiXCR; each CDR3 protein has one entry. The sample consists of 90,000 to 130,000 distinct CDR3 sequences, around a tenth of them appearing once. The sequenced sample was PBMCs from the stem cell graft donor, obtained from the stem cell graft. The receptors here all came from a human donor who donated a stem cell graft to a child with acute lymphoblastic leukemia. Each CDR3 is given with its conserved first and last residue. The D gene is left open where the match is weak. The size of a clone is reported for some rows only, either as once, few or many, or as a class for expanded clones.

V,size,J,D,DNA,CDR3
TRBV7-2,many,TRBJ2-7,TRBD2,TGTGCCAGCAGCTTACATTCTAGCGGGGCAGGAACCTACGAGCAGTACTTC,CASSLHSSGAGTYEQYF
TRBV7-9,many,TRBJ1-1,-,TGTGCCAGCAGCCAAAGCGGGGGGAGCTGGGACACTGAAGCTTTCTTT,CASSQSGGSWDTEAFF
TRBV15,many,TRBJ2-1,TRBD2,TGTGCCACCAGCAGACCCCTCCGGGGGGGCCTAAGGGATGAGCAGTTCTTC,CATSRPLRGGLRDEQFF
TRBV20-1,many,TRBJ2-7,TRBD1,TGCAGTGCCACCTTCCCTGCGACAGGGGGATTTGGCGAGCAGTACTTC,CSATFPATGGFGEQYF
TRBV12-3/TRBV12-4,many,TRBJ1-1,-,TGTGCCAGCAGTTTAATCGGGAACACTGAAGCTTTCTTT,CASSLIGNTEAFF
TRBV4-3,many,TRBJ2-7,-,TGCGCCAGCAGCCGGACGGGCGGCGGCTACGAGCAGTACTTC,CASSRTGGGYEQYF
TRBV20-1,-,TRBJ2-2,-,TGCAGTGCCAAACAGGGAACCGGGGAGCTGTTTTTT,CSAKQGTGELFF
TRBV6-5,many,TRBJ2-2,TRBD1,TGTGCCAGCAGTTACCCCCAGGGGGCCGGGGAGCTGTTTTTT,CASSYPQGAGELFF
TRBV9,many,TRBJ2-7,-,TGTGCCAGCAGCGTAGGTTCCACCGCCTACGAGCAGTACTTC,CASSVGSTAYEQYF
TRBV20-1,many,TRBJ2-1,-,TGCAGTGCTACTGGGACCCTCTTCTTC,CSATGTLFF
TRBV20-1,many,TRBJ2-5,-,TGCAGTGCTAGAGACAAGGGGACCTCCGGGACCCAGTACTTC,CSARDKGTSGTQYF
TRBV7-2,many,TRBJ2-2,TRBD2,TGTGCCAGCAGCTACCCGGGACTAGCGGGAGCCGGGGAGCTGTTTTTT,CASSYPGLAGAGELFF
TRBV7-2,many,TRBJ1-3,-,TGTGCCAGCAGCTCTTCGTTTCGGGGGGGAAACACCATATATTTT,CASSSSFRGGNTIYF
TRBV4-3,many,TRBJ1-2,-,TGCGCCAGCAGCCATAACTCGGGGGTCGGCTACACCTTC,CASSHNSGVGYTF
TRBV11-3,-,TRBJ2-6,-,TGTGCCAGCAGCCCGGGGCCCCCTGGGGCCAACGTCCTGACTTTC,CASSPGPPGANVLTF
TRBV28,many,TRBJ1-6,-,TGTGCCAGCAGTCACGCAATAGGACAGAGCTCCTATAATTCACCCCTCCACTTT,CASSHAIGQSSYNSPLHF
TRBV15,-,TRBJ2-6,-,TGTGCCACCAGCAGGGACTCTGGGGCCAACGTCCTGACTTTC,CATSRDSGANVLTF
TRBV4-2,many,TRBJ2-7,TRBD2,TGTGCCAGCAGCCAATCGGGTGGTAGCGGGATTTTTTACGAGCAGTACTTC,CASSQSGGSGIFYEQYF
TRBV5-5,many,TRBJ1-5,TRBD1,TGTGCCAGCAGCTCACAGGGGGATCAGCCCCAGCATTTT,CASSSQGDQPQHF
TRBV3-1,many,TRBJ2-1,TRBD2,TGTGCCAGCAGCCCGTCTCCGCGACTAGCGGGGGGCCGCTACAATGAGCAGTTCTTC,CASSPSPRLAGGRYNEQFF
TRBV5-5,many,TRBJ2-2,-,TGTGCCAGCAGCTTGACGAACCACCTTACCGGGGAGCTGTTTTTT,CASSLTNHLTGELFF
TRBV12-3/TRBV12-4,many,TRBJ1-5,-,TGTGCCAGCAGTTTGTGGGGACCTGCAAATAATCAGCCCCAGCATTTT,CASSLWGPANNQPQHF